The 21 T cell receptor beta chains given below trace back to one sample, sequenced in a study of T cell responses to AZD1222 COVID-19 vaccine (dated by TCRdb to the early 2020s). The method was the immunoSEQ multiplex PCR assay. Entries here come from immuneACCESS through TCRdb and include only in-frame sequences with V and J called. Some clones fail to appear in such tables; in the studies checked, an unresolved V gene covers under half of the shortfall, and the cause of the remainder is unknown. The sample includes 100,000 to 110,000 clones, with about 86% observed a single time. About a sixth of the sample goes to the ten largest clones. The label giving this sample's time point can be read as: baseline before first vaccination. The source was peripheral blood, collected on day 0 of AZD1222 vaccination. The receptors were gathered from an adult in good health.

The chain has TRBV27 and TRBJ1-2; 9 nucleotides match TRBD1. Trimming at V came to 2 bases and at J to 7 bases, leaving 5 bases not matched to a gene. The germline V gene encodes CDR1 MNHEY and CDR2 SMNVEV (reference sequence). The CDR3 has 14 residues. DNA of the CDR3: TGTGCCAGCAGTTTAACAGGGGGCGCGGGTGGCTACACCTTC. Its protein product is CASSLTGGAGGYTF.

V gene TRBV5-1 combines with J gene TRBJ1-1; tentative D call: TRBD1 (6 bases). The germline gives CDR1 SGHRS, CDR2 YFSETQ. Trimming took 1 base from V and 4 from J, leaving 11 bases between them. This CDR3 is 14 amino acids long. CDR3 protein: CASSLTGLGTEAFF. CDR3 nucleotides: TGCGCCAGCAGCTTGACAGGGTTGGGCACTGAAGCTTTCTTT.

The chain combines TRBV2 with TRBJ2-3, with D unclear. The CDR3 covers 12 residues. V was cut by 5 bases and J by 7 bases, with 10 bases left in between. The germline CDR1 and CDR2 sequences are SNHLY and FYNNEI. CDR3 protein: CASSLTQNTQYF. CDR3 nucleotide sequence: TGTGCCAGCAGTCTTACGCAGAATACGCAGTATTTT.

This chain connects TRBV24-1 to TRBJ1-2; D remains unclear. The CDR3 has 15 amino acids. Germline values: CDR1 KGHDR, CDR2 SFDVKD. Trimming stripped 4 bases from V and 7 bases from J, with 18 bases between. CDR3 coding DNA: TGTGCCACCAGTGACCCTGGACGAGGATCCGGTGGCTACACCTTC. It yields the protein CATSDPGRGSGGYTF.

The CDR3 protein is CASSLSRDVEQYF. The CDR3 DNA is TGTGCCAGCAGTTTATCCCGGGACGTCGAGCAGTACTTC. The V call is TRBV12-3 or TRBV12-4, the J call TRBJ2-7, with D possibly called TRBD1 or TRBD2 (5 bases each). The CDR3 consists of 13 residues. Trimming removed 2 bases at V and 6 bases at J, with 11 bases between.

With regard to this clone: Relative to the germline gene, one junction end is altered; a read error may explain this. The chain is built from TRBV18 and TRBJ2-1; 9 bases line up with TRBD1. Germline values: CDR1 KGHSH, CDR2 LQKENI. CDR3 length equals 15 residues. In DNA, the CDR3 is TGTGCCAGCTCAGCACCGGGACAGGGCGACAATGAGCAGTTCTTC. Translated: CASSAPGQGDNEQFF. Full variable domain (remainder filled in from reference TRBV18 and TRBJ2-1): NAGVMQNPRHLVRRRGQEARLRCSPMKGHSHVYWYRQLPEEGLKFMVYLQKENIIDESGMPKERFSAEFPKEGPSILRIQQVVRGDSAAYFCASSAPGQGDNEQFFGPGTRLTVL.

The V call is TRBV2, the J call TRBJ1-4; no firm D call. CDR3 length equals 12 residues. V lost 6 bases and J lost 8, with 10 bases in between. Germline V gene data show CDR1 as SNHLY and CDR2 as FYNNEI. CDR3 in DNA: TGTGCCAGCAGCGACGCCTCCGAAAAACTGTTTTTT. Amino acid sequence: CASSDASEKLFF.

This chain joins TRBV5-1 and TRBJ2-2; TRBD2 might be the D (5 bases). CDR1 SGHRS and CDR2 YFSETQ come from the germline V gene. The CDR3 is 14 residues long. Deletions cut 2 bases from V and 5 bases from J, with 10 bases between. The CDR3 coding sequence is TGCGCCAGCAGCTTTGGACTTGCGACCGGGGAGCTGTTTTTT. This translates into CASSFGLATGELFF. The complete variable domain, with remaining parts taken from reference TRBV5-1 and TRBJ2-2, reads KAGVTQTPRYLIKTRGQQVTLSCSPISGHRSVSWYQQTPGQGLQFLFEYFSETQRNKGNFPGRFSGRQFSNSRSEMNVSTLELGDSALYLCASSFGLATGELFFGEGSRLTVL.

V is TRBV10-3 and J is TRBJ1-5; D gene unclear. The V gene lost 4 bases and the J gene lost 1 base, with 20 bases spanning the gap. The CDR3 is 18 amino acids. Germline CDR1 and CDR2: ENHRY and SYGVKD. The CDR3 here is CAISGKADSSGSNQPQHF. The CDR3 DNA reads TGTGCCATCAGTGGAAAGGCGGACTCTTCGGGGAGCAATCAGCCCCAGCATTTT.

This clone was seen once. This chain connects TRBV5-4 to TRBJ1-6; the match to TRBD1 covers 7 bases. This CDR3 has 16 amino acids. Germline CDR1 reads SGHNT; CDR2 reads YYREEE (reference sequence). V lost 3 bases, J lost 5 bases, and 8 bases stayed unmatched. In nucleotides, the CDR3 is TGTGCCAGCAGCTCGAAACAGGGGAATGATAATTCACCCCTCCACTTT. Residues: CASSSKQGNDNSPLHF. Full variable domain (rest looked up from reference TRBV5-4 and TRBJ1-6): ETGVTQSPTHLIKTRGQQVTLRCSSQSGHNTVSWYQQALGQGPQFIFQYYREEENGRGNFPPRFSGLQFPNYSSELNVNALELDDSALYLCASSSKQGNDNSPLHFGNGTRLTVT.

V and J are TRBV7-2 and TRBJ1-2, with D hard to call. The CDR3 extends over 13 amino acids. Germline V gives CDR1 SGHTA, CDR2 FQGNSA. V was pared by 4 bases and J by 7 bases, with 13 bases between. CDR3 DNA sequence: TGTGCCAGCAGCTGGGTGGGTGTTCTTGGCTACACCTTC. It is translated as CASSWVGVLGYTF.

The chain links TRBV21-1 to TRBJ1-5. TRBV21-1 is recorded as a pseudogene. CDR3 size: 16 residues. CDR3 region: CASSRRDRTRNQPQHF. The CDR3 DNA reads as TGTGCCAGCAGCCGCAGGGACCGAACGAGGAATCAGCCCCAGCATTTT.

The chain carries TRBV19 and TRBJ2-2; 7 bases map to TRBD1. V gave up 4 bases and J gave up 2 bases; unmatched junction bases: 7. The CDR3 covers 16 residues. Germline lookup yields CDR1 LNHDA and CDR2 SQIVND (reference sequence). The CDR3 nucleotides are TGTGCCAGTAGTACGCAAGGGACAGTTAACACCGGGGAGCTGTTTTTT. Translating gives CASSTQGTVNTGELFF.

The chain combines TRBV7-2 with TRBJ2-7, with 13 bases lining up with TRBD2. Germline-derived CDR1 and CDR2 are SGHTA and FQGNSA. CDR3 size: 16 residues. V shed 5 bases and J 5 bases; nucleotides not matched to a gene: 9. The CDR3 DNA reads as TGTGCCAGCAGCGAAACGGTTGGGACTAGCGGGAACGAGCAGTACTTC. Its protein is CASSETVGTSGNEQYF.

The CDR3 is CASSYSREGNTIYF. The CDR3 region has the DNA TGTGCCAGCAGTTACTCGCGGGAGGGAAACACCATATATTTT. V usage is TRBV6-5 and J usage is TRBJ1-3; no clear D. This CDR3 is 14 amino acids long. Per the germline V gene, CDR1 is MNHEY and CDR2 is SVGAGI. V shed 0 bases and J shed 4 bases, with 7 bases lying between them.

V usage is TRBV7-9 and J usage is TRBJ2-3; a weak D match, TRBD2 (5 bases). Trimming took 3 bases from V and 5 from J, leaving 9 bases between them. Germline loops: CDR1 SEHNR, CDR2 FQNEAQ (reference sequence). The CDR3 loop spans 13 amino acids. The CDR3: CASSFGSGDTQYF. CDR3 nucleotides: TGTGCCAGCAGCTTTGGGAGCGGAGATACGCAGTATTTT.

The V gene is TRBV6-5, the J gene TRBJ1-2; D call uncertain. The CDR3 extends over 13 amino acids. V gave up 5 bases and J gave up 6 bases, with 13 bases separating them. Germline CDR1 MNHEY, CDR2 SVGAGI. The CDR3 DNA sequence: TGTGCCAGCAGTCCCCCCGAAGGGAATGGCTACACCTTC. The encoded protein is CASSPPEGNGYTF.

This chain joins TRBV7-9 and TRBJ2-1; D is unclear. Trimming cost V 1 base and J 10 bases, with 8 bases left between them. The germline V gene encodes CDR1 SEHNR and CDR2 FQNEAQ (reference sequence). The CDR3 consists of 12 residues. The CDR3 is CASSLEKGEQFF. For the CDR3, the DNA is TGTGCCAGCAGCTTAGAAAAGGGAGAGCAGTTCTTC.

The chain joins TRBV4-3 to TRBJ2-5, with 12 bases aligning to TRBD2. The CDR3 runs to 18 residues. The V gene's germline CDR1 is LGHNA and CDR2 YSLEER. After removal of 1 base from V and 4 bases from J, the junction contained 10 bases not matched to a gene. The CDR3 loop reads CASSQALRTSGVIETQYF. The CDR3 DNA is TGCGCCAGCAGCCAAGCCCTTAGGACTAGCGGGGTTATAGAGACCCAGTACTTC.

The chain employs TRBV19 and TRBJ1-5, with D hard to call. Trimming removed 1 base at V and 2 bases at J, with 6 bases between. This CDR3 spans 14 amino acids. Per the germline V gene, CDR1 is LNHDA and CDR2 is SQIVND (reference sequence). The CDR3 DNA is TGTGCCAGTAGTATAGTTACGGGCAATCAGCCCCAGCATTTT. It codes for CASSIVTGNQPQHF.

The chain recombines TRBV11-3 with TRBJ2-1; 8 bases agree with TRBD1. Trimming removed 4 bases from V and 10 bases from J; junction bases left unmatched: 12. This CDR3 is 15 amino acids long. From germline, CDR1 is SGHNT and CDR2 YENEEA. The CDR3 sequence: CASSSGTGAPWEQFF. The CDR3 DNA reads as TGTGCCAGCAGCTCCGGGACAGGTGCCCCTTGGGAGCAGTTCTTC.